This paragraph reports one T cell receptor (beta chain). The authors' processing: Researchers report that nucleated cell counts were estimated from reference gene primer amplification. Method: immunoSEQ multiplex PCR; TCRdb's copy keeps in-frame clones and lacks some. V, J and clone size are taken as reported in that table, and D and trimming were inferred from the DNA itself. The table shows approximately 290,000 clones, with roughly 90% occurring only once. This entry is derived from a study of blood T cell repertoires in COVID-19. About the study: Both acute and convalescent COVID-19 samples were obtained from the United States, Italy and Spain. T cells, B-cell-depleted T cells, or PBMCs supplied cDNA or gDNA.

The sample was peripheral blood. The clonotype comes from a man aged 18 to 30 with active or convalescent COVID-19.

The DNA of the CDR3 is TGTGCCAGCAGTTTAACTTCCGGGACAGGGACCACAGATACGCAGTATTTT. Amino acid sequence: CASSLTSGTGTTDTQYF. This chain links TRBV6-2 or TRBV6-3 with TRBJ2-3, with 9 bases lining up with TRBD1. The J segment lost 2 bases and the V segment lost 4 bases, leaving 10 bases of the junction unmatched. Germline CDR1 MNHEY, CDR2 SVGEGT. CDR3 length: 17 residues.